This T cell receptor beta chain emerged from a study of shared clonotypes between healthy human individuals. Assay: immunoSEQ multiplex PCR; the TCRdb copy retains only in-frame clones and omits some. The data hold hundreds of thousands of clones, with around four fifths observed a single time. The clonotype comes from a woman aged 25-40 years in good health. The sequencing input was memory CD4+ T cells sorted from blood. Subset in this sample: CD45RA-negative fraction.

CDR3 sequence: CASNKRGTGSTYEQYF. The DNA for the CDR3 is TGTGCCAGCAACAAAAGAGGGACAGGTTCGACCTACGAGCAGTACTTC. The chain carries TRBV6-8 and TRBJ2-7, with 8 bases fitting TRBD1. The CDR3 is 16 residues long. Germline loops: CDR1 MNHGY, CDR2 SAAAGT. Trimming removed 7 bases from V and 2 bases from J; junction bases left unmatched: 13.